Shown below are 16 T cell receptor beta chains from a single sample sequenced in a study of T cell responses to AZD1222 COVID-19 vaccine. Assay used: immunoSEQ multiplex PCR; TCRdb lists only in-frame clones, some missing. The sample holds 120,000 or so clones, 65% to 90% seen once. Material: peripheral blood, obtained on day 0 of AZD1222 vaccination. The receptors stem from an adult in good health.

The V gene is TRBV7-2, the J gene TRBJ1-5; D remains ambiguous. The CDR3 length is 13 residues. The germline V gene encodes CDR1 SGHTA and CDR2 FQGNSA. Trimming left V 1 base short and J 4 bases short, with 5 bases between. In DNA form, the CDR3 reads TGTGCCAGCAGCTTAGGGGAAAATCAGCCCCAGCATTTT. Translated, it gives CASSLGENQPQHF.

This clone was observed a handful of times. The J gene is TRBJ1-2, the V gene TRBV18, with D possibly TRBD1 on 5 matching bases. CDR3 length: 13 residues. Trimming removed 0 bases from V and 5 bases from J, with 7 bases in between. The germline gives CDR1 KGHSH, CDR2 LQKENI. CDR3 sequence: CASSPPGEYGYTF. In DNA, the CDR3 is TGTGCCAGCTCACCACCAGGGGAATATGGCTACACCTTC.

The chain joins TRBV18 to TRBJ2-4; no definite D call. There are 14 residues in the CDR3. V shed 0 bases and J shed 2 bases, with 5 bases lying between them. Germline V gives CDR1 KGHSH, CDR2 LQKENI. For the CDR3, the DNA is TGTGCCAGCTCACCACCGGGGTCCAAAAACATTCAGTACTTC. This encodes CASSPPGSKNIQYF.

The chain carries TRBV7-3 and TRBJ1-1; tentatively, D is TRBD1 (5 bases). The germline CDR1 and CDR2 sequences are SGHTA and FQGTGA. There are 15 residues in the CDR3. V lost 3 bases, J lost 4 bases, and 15 bases lay in between. CDR3 bases: TGTGCCAGCAGCTTCACAGGAGGAGGAGGCACTGAAGCTTTCTTT. Encoded protein: CASSFTGGGGTEAFF.

This rearrangement joins TRBV5-1 to TRBJ2-7; D uncertain. The germline V gene has CDR1 SGHRS and CDR2 YFSETQ. The CDR3 sequence is 11 residues long. With 2 bases removed from V and 6 bases from J, the gap between germline ends came to 6 bases. CDR3 loop: CASSFYSEQYF. DNA of the CDR3: TGCGCCAGCAGCTTCTACAGCGAGCAGTACTTC.

This clone was observed once. Written as DNA, the CDR3 is TGTGCCAGTAGTACGGGGCAACGGGAAAAACTGTTTTTT. This codes for CASSTGQREKLFF. The chain is built from TRBV19 and TRBJ1-4, with TRBD1 as a possible D gene (5 bases). Trimming took off 4 bases at V and 8 bases at J, with 11 bases between the two ends. The CDR3 is 13 residues long. Germline CDR1 and CDR2: LNHDA and SQIVND (reference sequence).

The chain carries TRBV12-5 and TRBJ1-3; D uncertain. V lost 3 bases and J lost 0, with 0 bases in between. Germline CDR1 LGHNT, CDR2 FRNRAP. This CDR3 region has 12 residues. The DNA for the CDR3 is TGTGCTAGTGGTTTCTCTGGAAACACCATATATTTT. Protein: CASGFSGNTIYF. The full variable domain, with the rest looked up from reference TRBV12-5 and TRBJ1-3, is DARVTQTPRHKVTEMGQEVTMRCQPILGHNTVFWYRQTMMQGLELLAYFRNRAPLDDSGMPKDRFSAEMPDATLATLKIQPSEPRDSAVYFCASGFSGNTIYFGEGSWLTVV.

The chain joins TRBV18 to TRBJ2-5, with a possible D match to TRBD1 (6 bases). Germline loops: CDR1 KGHSH, CDR2 LQKENI. The V end lost 3 bases, the J end lost 2 bases, and 13 bases lay between the germline ends. There are 15 residues in the CDR3. The CDR3 loop is CASSPAGTYQETQYF. CDR3 bases: TGTGCCAGCTCACCTGCCGGGACATATCAAGAGACCCAGTACTTC.

The count of this clone is one. This rearrangement joins TRBV30 to TRBJ2-1; 8 bases map to TRBD2. This CDR3 has 11 amino acids. The germline V gene has CDR1 GTSNPN and CDR2 SVGIG (reference sequence). With 5 bases clipped from V and 10 bases from J, the junction kept 4 bases outside the gene matches. The CDR3 DNA reads TGTGCCTGGGGAGCGGGGGTGGAGCAGTTCTTC. Translating it yields CAWGAGVEQFF.

The chain uses TRBV19 and TRBJ2-3; the match to TRBD1 covers 8 bases. Germline lookup yields CDR1 LNHDA and CDR2 SQIVND (reference sequence). J gave up 4 bases and V 1 base, and 4 bases lay outside the gene matches. The CDR3 totals 15 residues. The CDR3 here is CASSIGTGSADTQYF. The CDR3 DNA reads TGTGCCAGTAGTATAGGGACAGGGAGCGCAGATACGCAGTATTTT.

This rearrangement joins TRBV18 to TRBJ2-1, with D tentatively TRBD1 or TRBD2 (6 bases each). The CDR3 length is 16 residues. V dropped 3 bases and J dropped 8 bases, with 20 bases sitting between them. Germline lookup yields CDR1 KGHSH and CDR2 LQKENI. CDR3 DNA sequence: TGTGCCAGCTCACCGAGGGGGGCTGGAGGAGGGGATGAGCAGTTCTTC. It is translated as CASSPRGAGGGDEQFF.

The chain recombines TRBV28 with TRBJ2-7, with TRBD2 identical over 7 bases. The CDR3 has 15 amino acids. Germline CDR1 is MDHEN and CDR2 is SYDVKM. V was clipped by 6 bases and J by 0 bases; unmatched bases: 8. DNA for the CDR3: TGTGCCAGCAGCCTAAGCGGGATCAGCTCCTACGAGCAGTACTTC. The encoded protein is CASSLSGISSYEQYF.

This clone was detected only once. The chain joins TRBV6-1 to TRBJ1-4; TRBD1 agrees at 8 bases. The CDR3 totals 16 residues. The junction had 12 bases not matched to a gene; V was cut back by 4 bases and J by 8 bases. Germline values: CDR1 MNHNS, CDR2 SASEGT. CDR3 coding DNA: TGTGCCAGCAGTGCTCCGACAGGGGCATATGTGGAAAAACTGTTTTTT. Translated, it gives CASSAPTGAYVEKLFF.

This sequence joins TRBV10-1 and TRBJ2-1, with TRBD2 identical over 7 bases. V lost 8 bases and J lost 5; bases outside the gene matches: 6. Germline assignment: CDR1 WNHNN and CDR2 SYGVQD (reference sequence). This CDR3 comprises 13 residues. The DNA for the CDR3 is TGCGCCAGCCAGAGGCGGGGGAACAATGAGCAGTTCTTC. Amino acid sequence: CASQRRGNNEQFF.

The rearrangement links TRBV2 to TRBJ2-2; TRBD2 matches 14 bases. With 10 bases clipped from V and 4 bases from J, the junction kept 2 bases outside the gene matches. Germline V CDR1 and CDR2: SNHLY, FYNNEI. The CDR3 is made up of 14 amino acids. The CDR3 coding sequence is TGTGCCACCGGACTAGCGGGGGGCACCGGGGAGCTGTTTTTT. Amino acids: CATGLAGGTGELFF.

Remarks on this clone: The junction differs from germline at one of its ends, possibly a read error. The chain has TRBV6-1 and TRBJ2-7; the D gene is possibly TRBD1 (6 bases). Germline V gene lookup returns CDR1 MNHNS and CDR2 SASEGT. This CDR3 comprises 16 residues. The CDR3 bases are TGTGCCAGCAGTGTACACAGGGCTTCCCAAGTTTACGTGCAGTACTTC. This sequence encodes CASSVHRASQVYVQYF.